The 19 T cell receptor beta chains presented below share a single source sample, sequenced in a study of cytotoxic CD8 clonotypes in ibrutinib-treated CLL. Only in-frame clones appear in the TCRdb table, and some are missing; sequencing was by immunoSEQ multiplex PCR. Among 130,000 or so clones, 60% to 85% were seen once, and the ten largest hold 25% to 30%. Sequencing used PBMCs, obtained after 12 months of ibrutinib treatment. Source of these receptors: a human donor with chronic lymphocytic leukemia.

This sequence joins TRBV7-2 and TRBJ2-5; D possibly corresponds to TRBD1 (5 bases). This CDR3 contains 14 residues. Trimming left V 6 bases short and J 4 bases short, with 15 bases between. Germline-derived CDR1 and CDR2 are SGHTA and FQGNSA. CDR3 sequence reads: CASRMTEMRETQYF. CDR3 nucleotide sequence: TGTGCCAGCAGGATGACAGAAATGAGAGAGACCCAGTACTTC. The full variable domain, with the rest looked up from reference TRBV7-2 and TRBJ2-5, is GAGVSQSPSNKVTEKGKDVELRCDPISGHTALYWYRQSLGQGLEFLIYFQGNSAPDKSGLPSDRFSAERTGGSVSTLTIQRTQQEDSAVYLCASRMTEMRETQYFGPGTRLLVL.

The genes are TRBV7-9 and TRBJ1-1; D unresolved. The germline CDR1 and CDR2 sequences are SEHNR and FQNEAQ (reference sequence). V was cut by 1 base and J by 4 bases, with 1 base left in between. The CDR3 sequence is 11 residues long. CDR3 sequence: CASSLVTEAFF. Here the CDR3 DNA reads TGTGCCAGCAGCTTAGTCACTGAAGCTTTCTTT.

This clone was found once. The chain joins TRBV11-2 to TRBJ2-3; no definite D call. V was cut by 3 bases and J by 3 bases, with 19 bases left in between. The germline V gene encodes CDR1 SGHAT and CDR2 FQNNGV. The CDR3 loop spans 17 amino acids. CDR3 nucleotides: TGTGCCAGCAGCTTCGCCCCAAAAAGGACCGGAACAGATACGCAGTATTTT. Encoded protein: CASSFAPKRTGTDTQYF.

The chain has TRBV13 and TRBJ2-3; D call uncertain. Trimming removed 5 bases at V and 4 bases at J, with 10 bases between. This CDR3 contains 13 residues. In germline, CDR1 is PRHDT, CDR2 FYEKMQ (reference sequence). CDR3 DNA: TGTGCCAGCAGCCCCCCGAGCGCAGATACGCAGTATTTT. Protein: CASSPPSADTQYF.

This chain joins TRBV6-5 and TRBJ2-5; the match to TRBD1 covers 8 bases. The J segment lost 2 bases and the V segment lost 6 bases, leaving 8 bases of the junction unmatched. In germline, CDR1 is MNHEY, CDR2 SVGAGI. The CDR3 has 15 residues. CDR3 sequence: CASRSGQAIQETQYF. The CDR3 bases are TGTGCCAGCAGATCGGGACAGGCAATACAAGAGACCCAGTACTTC.

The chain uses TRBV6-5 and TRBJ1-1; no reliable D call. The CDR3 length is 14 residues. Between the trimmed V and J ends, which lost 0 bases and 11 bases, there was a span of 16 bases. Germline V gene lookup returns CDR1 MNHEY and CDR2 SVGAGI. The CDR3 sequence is CASSYSTLLSRAFF. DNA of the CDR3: TGTGCCAGCAGTTACTCGACCTTATTGTCTCGTGCTTTCTTT.

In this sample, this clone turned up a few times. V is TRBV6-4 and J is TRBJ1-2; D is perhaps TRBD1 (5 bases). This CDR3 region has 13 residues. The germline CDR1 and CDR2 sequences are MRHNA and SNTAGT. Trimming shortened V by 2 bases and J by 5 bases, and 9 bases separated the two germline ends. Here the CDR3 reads CASSDGGTYGYTF. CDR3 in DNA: TGTGCCAGCAGTGACGGGGGTACTTATGGCTACACCTTC.

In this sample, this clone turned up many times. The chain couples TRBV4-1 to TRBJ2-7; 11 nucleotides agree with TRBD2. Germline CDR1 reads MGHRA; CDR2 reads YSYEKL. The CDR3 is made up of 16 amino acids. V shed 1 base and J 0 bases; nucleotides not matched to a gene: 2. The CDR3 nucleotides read TGCGCCAGCAGCCAAGGTACTAGCGGGGGCTCCTACGAGCAGTACTTC. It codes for CASSQGTSGGSYEQYF.

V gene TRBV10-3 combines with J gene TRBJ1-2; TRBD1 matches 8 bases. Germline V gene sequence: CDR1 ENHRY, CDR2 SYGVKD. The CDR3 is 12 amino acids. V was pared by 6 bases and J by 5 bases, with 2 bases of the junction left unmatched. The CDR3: CAIRGTGYGYTF. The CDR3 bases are TGTGCCATCAGGGGGACAGGTTATGGCTACACCTTC.

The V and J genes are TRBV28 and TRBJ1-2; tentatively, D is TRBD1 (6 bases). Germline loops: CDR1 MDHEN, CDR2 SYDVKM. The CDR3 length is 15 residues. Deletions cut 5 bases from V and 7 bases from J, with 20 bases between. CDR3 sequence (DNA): TGTGCCAGCAGTATACCTCCGGGGGGCGCCCCTGGCTACACCTTC. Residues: CASSIPPGGAPGYTF.

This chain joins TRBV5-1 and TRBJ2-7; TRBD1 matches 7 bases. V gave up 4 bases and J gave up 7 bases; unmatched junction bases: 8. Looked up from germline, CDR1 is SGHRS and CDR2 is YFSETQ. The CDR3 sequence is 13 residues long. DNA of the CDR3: TGCGCCAGCAGCATGGGACAGAGGATAGAGCAGTACTTC. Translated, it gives CASSMGQRIEQYF.

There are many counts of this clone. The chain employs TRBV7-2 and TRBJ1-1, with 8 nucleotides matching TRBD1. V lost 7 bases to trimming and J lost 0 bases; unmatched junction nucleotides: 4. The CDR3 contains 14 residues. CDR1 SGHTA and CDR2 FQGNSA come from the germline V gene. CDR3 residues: CASNRGGLNTEAFF. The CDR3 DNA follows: TGTGCCAGCAACAGGGGGGGGCTGAACACTGAAGCTTTCTTT.

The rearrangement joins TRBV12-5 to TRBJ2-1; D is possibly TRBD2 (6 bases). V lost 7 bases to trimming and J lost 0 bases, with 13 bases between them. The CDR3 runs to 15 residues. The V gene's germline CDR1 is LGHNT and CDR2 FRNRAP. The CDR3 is CASVPPGLSYNEQFF. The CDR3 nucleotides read TGTGCTAGTGTCCCGCCGGGACTCTCCTACAATGAGCAGTTCTTC.

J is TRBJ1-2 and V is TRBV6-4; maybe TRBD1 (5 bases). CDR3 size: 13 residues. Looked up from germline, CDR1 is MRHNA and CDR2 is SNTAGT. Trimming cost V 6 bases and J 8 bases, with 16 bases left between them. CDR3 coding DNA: TGTGCCAGCAGCCCCCAGGGCAGGTCAGGCTACACCTTC. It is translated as CASSPQGRSGYTF.

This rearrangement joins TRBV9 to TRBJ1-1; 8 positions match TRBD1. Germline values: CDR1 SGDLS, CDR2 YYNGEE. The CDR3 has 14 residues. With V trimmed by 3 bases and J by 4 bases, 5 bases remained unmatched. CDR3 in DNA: TGTGCCAGCAGCGGGAGAACAGGGGGCACTGAAGCTTTCTTT. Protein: CASSGRTGGTEAFF.

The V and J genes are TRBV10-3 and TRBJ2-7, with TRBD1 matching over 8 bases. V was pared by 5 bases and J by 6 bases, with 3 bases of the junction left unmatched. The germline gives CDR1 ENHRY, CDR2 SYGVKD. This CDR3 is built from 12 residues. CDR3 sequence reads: CAISQGAVEQYF. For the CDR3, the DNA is TGTGCCATCAGTCAGGGGGCCGTCGAGCAGTACTTC.

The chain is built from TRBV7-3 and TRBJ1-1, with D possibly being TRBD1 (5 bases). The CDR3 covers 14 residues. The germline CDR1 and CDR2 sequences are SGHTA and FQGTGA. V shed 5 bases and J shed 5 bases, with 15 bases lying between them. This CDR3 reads CASSPQNGGTEAFF. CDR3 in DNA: TGTGCCAGCAGCCCACAAAATGGGGGGACTGAAGCTTTCTTT. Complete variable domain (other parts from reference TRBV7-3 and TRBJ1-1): GAGVSQTPSNKVTEKGKYVELRCDPISGHTALYWYRQSLGQGPEFLIYFQGTGAADDSGLPNDRFFAVRPEGSVSTLKIQRTERGDSAVYLCASSPQNGGTEAFFGQGTRLTVV.

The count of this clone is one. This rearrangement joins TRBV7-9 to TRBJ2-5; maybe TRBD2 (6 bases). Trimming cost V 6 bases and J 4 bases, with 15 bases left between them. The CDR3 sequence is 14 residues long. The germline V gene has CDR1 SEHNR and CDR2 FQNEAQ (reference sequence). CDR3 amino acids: CASRPNTGRETQYF. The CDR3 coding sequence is TGTGCCAGCAGACCAAATACCGGGAGAGAGACCCAGTACTTC.

This chain's CDR3 is CASSDRDTEAFF. The DNA of the CDR3 is TGTGCCAGCAGCGACAGGGATACTGAAGCTTTCTTT. The chain has TRBV6-5 and TRBJ1-1; TRBD1 agrees at 7 bases. CDR3 length: 12 residues. V lost 6 bases to trimming and J lost 5 bases; unmatched junction nucleotides: 3. The germline gives CDR1 MNHEY, CDR2 SVGAGI.